The rows below give T cell receptor beta chains drawn from one sample of a study of Graves' ophthalmopathy and Graves' hyperthyroidism. TCRdb used MiXCR to reprocess the multiplex PCR reads, holding one entry per CDR3 protein. This sample has 350,000 to 450,000 distinct CDR3 sequences, with around 20% found just once. Specimen: peripheral blood. These receptors were collected from a woman aged 18-29 years with Graves' ophthalmopathy. The conserved cysteine and the conserved F or W are not part of the CDR3 here. Each record gives: V gene, CDR3 protein.

>TRBV28
ASSQPGTGNYGYT
>TRBV29-1
SVAFDRNQPQH
>TRBV28
ASQGPRTGELF
>TRBV7-2
ASSLGPGAAYEQY
>TRBV7-2
ASSLQGGYT
>TRBV12-3/TRBV12-4
ASSMRQGDDQPQH
>TRBV27
ASSTPWGEAF
>TRBV6-1
ATRLGSGGNTIY
>TRBV2
ASSPLTQETQY
>TRBV15
ATSRDPIETQY
>TRBV30
AWSVGGRSYNEQF
>TRBV28
ASSPSSSRQY
>TRBV6-1
ASSVRGGRSNQPQH
>TRBV12-3/TRBV12-4
ASSFLYEQY
>TRBV15
ATSRAMDISNQPQH
>TRBV28
ASSSSISLASGVAETQY
>TRBV29-1
SVEIVAGETQY
>TRBV11-2
ASSPQGAQSNQPQH
>TRBV2
ASSDFGVGQY
>TRBV20-1
SARARLQEAF
>TRBV12-3/TRBV12-4
ASSSDQVYTEAF
>TRBV4-1
ASSQETSGSYEQY
>TRBV7-2
ASSLVIEGKTQY
>TRBV7-2
ASSPRQVSSYEQY